A single sample is the source of the 10 T cell receptor beta chains below, sequenced in a study of blood T cell repertoires in COVID-19. This table comes from immunoSEQ multiplex PCR, and its TCRdb copy is limited to in-frame clones, with some not included. Of around 340,000 clones in the sample, about 88% were seen once. Sequenced sample: PBMCs or T cells enriched from blood (not recorded which). These receptors were collected from a woman younger than 45 who had been exposed to COVID-19.

This chain connects TRBV9 to TRBJ1-5, with 9 positions matching TRBD1. Trimming cost V 3 bases and J 6 bases; bases outside gene matches: 7. CDR1 is SGDLS and CDR2 is YYNGEE in the germline V gene. The CDR3 totals 15 residues. The CDR3 protein is CASSEGQGRGQPQHF. In DNA, the CDR3 is TGTGCCAGCAGCGAGGGACAGGGTCGTGGTCAGCCCCAGCATTTT.

The genes are TRBV5-4 and TRBJ2-7; possibly TRBD2 for D (7 bases). The CDR3 is made up of 16 amino acids. Trimming cost V 4 bases and J 3 bases, with 20 bases left between them. Germline assignment: CDR1 SGHNT and CDR2 YYREEE (reference sequence). The CDR3 bases are TGTGCCAGCAGCCGCACCCTCACAGGGAGGGACTACGAGCAGTACTTC. This gives the protein CASSRTLTGRDYEQYF.

In regard to this clone: Distinct nucleotide sequences in the sample also encode this CDR3. This chain connects TRBV5-1 to TRBJ1-4; D remains ambiguous. The CDR3 length is 14 residues. Germline CDR1 and CDR2: SGHRS and YFSETQ. Trimming shortened V by 2 bases and J by 0 bases, and 5 bases separated the two germline ends. The CDR3 region has the DNA TGCGCCAGCAGCTTACTTGCAACTAATGAAAAACTGTTTTTT. Amino acid sequence: CASSLLATNEKLFF.

Only one count was recorded for this clone. This rearrangement joins TRBV7-3 to TRBJ2-1; maybe TRBD1 (6 bases). Trimming took 6 bases from V and 1 from J, leaving 10 bases between them. The CDR3 runs to 14 residues. From germline, CDR1 is SGHTA and CDR2 FQGTGA. CDR3 sequence reads: CASSRTESYNEQFF. The CDR3 DNA is TGTGCCAGCAGTCGGACAGAATCCTACAATGAGCAGTTCTTC.

The V and J genes are TRBV19 and TRBJ2-1; D remains ambiguous. Germline CDR1 is LNHDA and CDR2 is SQIVND (reference sequence). CDR3 length: 10 amino acids. Trimming left V 8 bases short and J 8 bases short, with 7 bases between. CDR3 sequence reads: CASASYEQFF. CDR3 bases: TGTGCCAGTGCCAGTTATGAGCAGTTCTTC.

J is TRBJ1-6 and V is TRBV9; TRBD1 might be the D (6 bases). Trimming left V 0 bases short and J 10 bases short, with 8 bases between. The CDR3 loop spans 13 amino acids. Germline values: CDR1 SGDLS, CDR2 YYNGEE. CDR3 DNA: TGTGCCAGCAGCGTAGGGACAGAGTCACCCCTCCACTTT. Its protein product is CASSVGTESPLHF.

The V call is TRBV3-1 (or the pseudogene TRBV3-2), the J call TRBJ2-1; tentatively, D is TRBD1 (6 bases). CDR1 LGHDT and CDR2 YNNKEL come from the germline V gene (reference sequence). V dropped 6 bases and J dropped 0 bases, with 12 bases sitting between them. This CDR3 contains 15 residues. This chain's CDR3 is CASRPTGSSYNEQFF. CDR3 nucleotides: TGTGCCAGCAGGCCCACAGGGAGCTCCTACAATGAGCAGTTCTTC.

The rearrangement uses TRBV10-3 and TRBJ2-3; 8 bases line up with TRBD2. V lost 6 bases, J lost 4 bases, and 9 bases stayed unmatched. The CDR3 covers 15 residues. Germline V gene sequence: CDR1 ENHRY, CDR2 SYGVKD. The CDR3 sequence is CAISLNLAGADTQYF. CDR3 DNA sequence: TGTGCCATCAGCCTAAACCTAGCGGGTGCAGATACGCAGTATTTT.

J is TRBJ1-1 and V is TRBV18; TRBD1 agrees at 8 bases. The germline CDR1 and CDR2 sequences are KGHSH and LQKENI. The CDR3 contains 18 residues. The trim removed 6 bases at V and 0 bases at J, leaving 15 bases unmatched. The CDR3 region has the DNA TGTGCCAGCTCCCCTACCCTACCGGGACAGGCGATGAACACTGAAGCTTTCTTT. Translation gives CASSPTLPGQAMNTEAFF.

The chain recombines TRBV7-6 with TRBJ2-5; D may be TRBD1 (6 bases). V dropped 3 bases and J dropped 4 bases, with 18 bases sitting between them. Germline CDR1 reads SGHVS; CDR2 reads FNYEAQ. The CDR3 is 16 residues long. In DNA, the CDR3 is TGTGCCAGCAGCTTCGTAGAGGGAGACAGGTCAGAGACCCAGTACTTC. This encodes CASSFVEGDRSETQYF.